This TCR beta chain appears in the sequencing data of a study of identifying expanded T cells in peripheral blood. TCRdb keeps only in-frame clones here, not all; method: immunoSEQ multiplex PCR. The table shows 120,000 or so clones, with around 84% occurring only once. Germline CDR1 KGHSH, CDR2 LQKENI. This CDR3 has 13 residues. Trimming shortened V by 3 bases and J by 7 bases, and 12 bases separated the two germline ends. The specimen was blood. The receptor comes from a person aged 18-70 years in good health. The chain recombines TRBV18 with TRBJ1-2, with a tentative D call TRBD1 (5 bases). CDR3 region: CASSPPAGSGYTF. CDR3 sequence (DNA): TGTGCCAGCTCACCCCCCGCAGGGAGTGGCTACACCTTC.